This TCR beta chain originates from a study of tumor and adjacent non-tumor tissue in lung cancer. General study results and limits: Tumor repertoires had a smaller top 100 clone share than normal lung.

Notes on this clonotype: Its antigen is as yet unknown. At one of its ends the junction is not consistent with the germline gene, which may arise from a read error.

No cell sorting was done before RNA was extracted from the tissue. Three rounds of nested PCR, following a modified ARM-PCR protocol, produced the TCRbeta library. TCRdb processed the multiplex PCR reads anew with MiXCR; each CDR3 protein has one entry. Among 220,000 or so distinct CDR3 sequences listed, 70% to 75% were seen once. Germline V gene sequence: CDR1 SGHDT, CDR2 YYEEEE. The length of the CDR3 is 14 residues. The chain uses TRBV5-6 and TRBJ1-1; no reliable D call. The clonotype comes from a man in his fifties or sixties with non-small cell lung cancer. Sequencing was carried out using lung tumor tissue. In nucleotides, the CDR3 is TGTGCCATCAGCCCCTTCGTTTCGAACACTGAAGCTTTCTTT. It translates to CAISPFVSNTEAFF. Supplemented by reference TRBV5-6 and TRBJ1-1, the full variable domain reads DAGVTQSPTHLIKTRGQQVTLRCSPKSGHDTVSWYQQALGQGPQFIFQYYEEEERQRGNFPDRFSGHQFPNYSSELNVNALLLGDSALYLCAISPFVSNTEAFFGQGTRLTVV.